The rows below give T cell receptor beta chains drawn from one sample of a study of monozygotic twins with inflammatory bowel disease. TCRdb reprocessed the 5' RACE reads, keeping one entry per CDR3 protein, no DNA. This sample's clone table lists 330,000 or so distinct CDR3 sequences. Sequenced: blood. The receptors were sampled from a human donor with ulcerative colitis or Crohn's disease, or a healthy co-twin of an affected twin (not recorded which). Both conserved end residues are part of each CDR3. Each record gives: V gene, J gene, CDR3 protein.

>TRBV5-1|TRBJ2-2
CASSWTSPTGELFF
>TRBV7-9|TRBJ2-5
CASSPDRGQETQYF
>TRBV12-2|TRBJ1-5
CASRSRKKMSNQPQHF
>TRBV3-1|TRBJ2-5
CASSQVQETQYF
>TRBV30|TRBJ2-1
CAWIGPSSYNEQFF
>TRBV11-2|TRBJ1-2
CASSLDQNSPAYGYTF
>TRBV5-1|TRBJ2-7
CASSRTLAGGYEQYF
>TRBV3-1|TRBJ2-1
CASSPFAGGQIYNEQFF
>TRBV3-1|TRBJ2-3
CASSQRGASPNTDTQYF
>TRBV3-1|TRBJ2-7
CASKIGTGGAYEQYF
>TRBV4-1|TRBJ2-5
CASSHEKGLAGEETQYF
>TRBV20-1|TRBJ2-2
CSARVPLGTGGRNGELFF
>TRBV9|TRBJ2-7
CASSVADRAYEQYF
>TRBV12-3/TRBV12-4|TRBJ2-5
CASSAWETQYF
>TRBV4-1|TRBJ1-2
CASSPTALTGEEGYTF
>TRBV20-1|TRBJ2-5
CSARDRPGTSGGAGETQYF
>TRBV28|TRBJ1-4
CASSGEGGSSNEKLFF
>TRBV7-2|TRBJ2-2
CASSRDGLYTGELFF